Each of the 10 T cell receptor beta chains below was sequenced from the same sample in a study of cytomegalovirus exposure and HLA in healthy donors listed by TCRdb under 2017. The library was obtained by the immunoSEQ multiplex PCR assay. The multiplex PCR relied on a mix of 60 forward primers for TCR Vbeta segments and 13 reverse primers for TCR Jbeta segments. In its TCRdb copy, this immuneACCESS table keeps in-frame sequences only and misses some clones. Where compared with another copy, unresolved V genes explain less than half of these, and the others have no known cause. The sample contains 100,000 to 150,000 clones, 80% of them found a single time. The leading ten clones occupy 0.95% to 1.5% of the sample. The material sequenced was PBMCs. These TCRs come from a female donor in good health and CMV-seronegative.

This chain joins TRBV6-1 and TRBJ1-2, with D possibly TRBD1 on 6 matching bases. Germline loops: CDR1 MNHNS, CDR2 SASEGT. V lost 6 bases and J 0 bases, leaving 11 bases between the germline ends. CDR3 size: 14 residues. CDR3 in DNA: TGTGCCAGCAGGAGGGGGAGTTCTAACTATGGCTACACCTTC. This translates into CASRRGSSNYGYTF.

The sample holds a few counts of this clone. This chain joins TRBV19 and TRBJ2-7; 10 nucleotides align to TRBD2. The CDR3 is 14 amino acids. Per the germline V gene, CDR1 is LNHDA and CDR2 is SQIVND (reference sequence). With 6 bases clipped from V and 3 bases from J, the junction kept 5 bases outside the gene matches. For the CDR3, the DNA is TGTGCCAGTAGCACTAGCGGGACCATCTACGAGCAGTACTTC. It yields the protein CASSTSGTIYEQYF.

The genes are TRBV5-5 and TRBJ1-3; 8 bases match TRBD1. Trimming cost V 4 bases and J 4 bases; bases outside gene matches: 10. The CDR3 spans 16 residues. Germline CDR1 SGHKS, CDR2 YYEKEE (reference sequence). CDR3 bases: TGTGCCAGCAGCCGAGGACAGGGAACGAGCGGAAACACCATATATTTT. Encoded protein: CASSRGQGTSGNTIYF.

The chain combines TRBV6-5 with TRBJ2-7; the match to TRBD1 covers 9 bases. The CDR3 has 15 residues. In germline, CDR1 is MNHEY, CDR2 SVGAGI. The V and J ends lost 4 bases and 4 bases, in that order; junction bases with no gene match: 8. CDR3 in amino acids: CASSLIDRGGYEQYF. In DNA, the CDR3 is TGTGCCAGCAGTTTAATCGACAGGGGGGGGTACGAGCAGTACTTC.

The genes are TRBV5-1 and TRBJ2-7, with 9 bases fitting TRBD2. The CDR3 totals 14 residues. Germline V gene data show CDR1 as SGHRS and CDR2 as YFSETQ. The V gene end was trimmed by 3 bases and the J gene end by 7 bases; junction bases not matched to a gene: 8. This chain's CDR3 is CASSSTGGGEEQYF. The CDR3 region has the DNA TGCGCCAGCAGCTCGACCGGCGGGGGGGAAGAGCAGTACTTC.

Comment on this clone: A junction boundary mismatches the germline segment, possibly from a read error. The genes are TRBV7-9 and TRBJ1-2; D is uncertain. The germline CDR1 and CDR2 sequences are SEHNR and FQNEAQ (reference sequence). The CDR3 runs to 17 residues. CDR3 in amino acids: CSSSFALLIFENYGYTF. For the CDR3, the DNA is TGTTCCAGCAGCTTCGCCTTACTTATTTTCGAGAACTATGGCTACACCTTC.

This clone turned up a few times. The chain joins TRBV10-3 to TRBJ2-3; D not resolved. There are 13 residues in the CDR3. The V gene's germline CDR1 is ENHRY and CDR2 SYGVKD. The germline V and J ends were trimmed by 4 bases and 11 bases, with 16 bases remaining between them. In nucleotides, the CDR3 is TGTGCCATCAGTGGTCACTTCGAGGATGGGCAGTATTTT. This encodes CAISGHFEDGQYF.

The chain employs TRBV28 and TRBJ2-7, with TRBD2 matching over 10 bases. Germline CDR1 and CDR2: MDHEN and SYDVKM. The V and J ends lost 2 bases and 7 bases, in that order; junction bases with no gene match: 5. The length of the CDR3 is 14 residues. The CDR3 sequence is CASSLLAGAPEQYF. The CDR3 DNA follows: TGTGCCAGCAGTTTACTAGCGGGAGCCCCAGAGCAGTACTTC.

This chain connects TRBV20-1 to TRBJ2-1; no reliable D call. The CDR3 spans 11 residues. Germline V gene data show CDR1 as DFQATT and CDR2 as SNEGSKA (reference sequence). V was pared by 3 bases and J by 6 bases, with 6 bases between. Here the CDR3 reads CSARAPNEQFF. As DNA, the CDR3 is TGCAGTGCTAGGGCCCCCAATGAGCAGTTCTTC.

This sequence joins TRBV2 and TRBJ2-3; D is possibly TRBD1 (5 bases). Trimming took 6 bases from V and 6 from J, leaving 10 bases between them. The length of the CDR3 is 12 residues. Germline lookup yields CDR1 SNHLY and CDR2 FYNNEI. The CDR3 DNA follows: TGTGCCAGCAGGGCCCAGGGTGATACGCAGTATTTT. Amino acid sequence: CASRAQGDTQYF. Full variable domain (remainder filled in from reference TRBV2 and TRBJ2-3): EPEVTQTPSHQVTQMGQEVILRCVPISNHLYFYWYRQILGQKVEFLVSFYNNEISEKSEIFDDQFSVERPDGSNFTLKIRSTKLEDSAMYFCASRAQGDTQYFGPGTRLTVL.